Below, 26 T cell receptor beta chains from the same sample are listed, as sequenced in a study of T-cell memory formation after mild COVID-19. TCRdb reprocessed the 5' RACE reads with MiXCR, giving one entry per CDR3 protein. The sample consists of 5,000 or so distinct CDR3 sequences, roughly 23% of them appearing once. The sample comprised PBMCs or a T cell subset sorted from them (not recorded which). Receptors originate from an adult who had mild COVID-19 (a few samples of this study predate the infection). Cell type and time point are not known.

This rearrangement joins TRBV2 to TRBJ2-1, with 10 bases identical to TRBD2. The ends lost 6 bases at V and 5 bases at J; junction bases unmatched: 4. The V gene's germline CDR1 is SNHLY and CDR2 FYNNEI. This CDR3 contains 14 residues. CDR3: CASRRTSGHNEQFF. In nucleotides, the CDR3 is TGTGCCAGCAGGAGGACTAGCGGACACAATGAGCAGTTCTTC.

By proportion, this clonotype is medium-sized. The chain is built from TRBV7-9 and TRBJ1-5; D possibly corresponds to TRBD1 (6 bases). The V and J ends lost 1 base and 3 bases respectively, with 13 bases between them. The CDR3 length is 16 residues. Germline CDR1 and CDR2: SEHNR and FQNEAQ (reference sequence). The CDR3 spells CASSLGHGGYNQPQHF. The CDR3 DNA sequence: TGTGCCAGCAGCTTAGGGCACGGGGGCTACAATCAGCCCCAGCATTTT.

This clonotype qualifies as medium-sized. The genes are TRBV10-3 and TRBJ2-7; possible D gene TRBD2, 5 bases. Trimming took off 7 bases at V and 2 bases at J, with 15 bases between the two ends. The CDR3 is 14 residues long. Germline CDR1 ENHRY, CDR2 SYGVKD. For the CDR3, the DNA is TGTGCCATCACCCATACTCCGGGAACCTACGAGCAGTACTTC. As protein: CAITHTPGTYEQYF.

The CDR3 loop is CASSISDRIQETQYF. The CDR3, as DNA: TGTGCCAGCAGCATTTCCGACAGAATCCAAGAGACCCAGTACTTC. The chain is built from TRBV12-3 or TRBV12-4 and TRBJ2-5, with D tentatively TRBD1 (5 bases). This CDR3 region has 15 residues. Trimming left V 6 bases short and J 1 base short, with 15 bases between.

This clonotype occurred many times. The CDR3 nucleotides read TGTGCCAGCAGCTTGTGGGACGTACCGAGCAATCAGCCCCAGCATTTT. Protein sequence: CASSLWDVPSNQPQHF. The chain combines TRBV5-5 with TRBJ1-5, with D possibly being TRBD1 (5 bases). The CDR3 covers 16 residues. The germline gives CDR1 SGHKS, CDR2 YYEKEE (reference sequence). Between the trimmed V and J ends, which lost 1 base and 1 base, there was a span of 12 bases.

This clonotype was detected many times. The chain employs TRBV5-4 and TRBJ2-1; 8 bases fit TRBD1. There are 14 residues in the CDR3. The V gene's germline CDR1 is SGHNT and CDR2 YYREEE (reference sequence). V shed 7 bases, J shed 7 bases, and the junction held 10 bases outside the gene matches. The CDR3 protein is CASVSGTGLNEQFF. CDR3 DNA sequence: TGTGCCAGCGTCTCCGGGACAGGACTTAATGAGCAGTTCTTC.

This clonotype is medium-sized in the sample. This rearrangement joins TRBV15 to TRBJ1-6; D is ambiguous. The CDR3 sequence is 14 residues long. Trimming left V 6 bases short and J 3 bases short, with 9 bases between. From germline, CDR1 is LNHNV and CDR2 YYDKDF (reference sequence). Here the CDR3 DNA reads TGTGCCACCAGTGTCGGGGACTATAATTCACCCCTCCACTTT. Translation: CATSVGDYNSPLHF.

This clonotype showed up many times. V usage is TRBV20-1 and J usage is TRBJ1-2; maybe TRBD1 (6 bases). This CDR3 is built from 11 residues. The germline V gene encodes CDR1 DFQATT and CDR2 SNEGSKA (reference sequence). Between the trimmed V and J ends, which lost 3 bases and 8 bases, there was a span of 10 bases. The CDR3 loop reads CSARWGPGYTF. The CDR3 DNA follows: TGCAGTGCTAGGTGGGGGCCCGGCTACACCTTC.

The chain couples TRBV5-1 to TRBJ2-3; TRBD2 matches at 7 bases. CDR3 length: 15 residues. With 4 bases clipped from V and 0 bases from J, the junction kept 5 bases outside the gene matches. Germline V lookup: CDR1 SGHRS, CDR2 YFSETQ. CDR3 sequence reads: CASSSGKPSTDTQYF. The CDR3 region has the DNA TGCGCCAGCAGCAGCGGGAAGCCTAGCACAGATACGCAGTATTTT.

The V call is TRBV5-1, the J call TRBJ2-3; 9 nucleotides match TRBD2. Germline V gene data show CDR1 as SGHRS and CDR2 as YFSETQ. This CDR3 region has 17 residues. Losses at the gene ends were 3 bases for V and 6 bases for J; bases not matched to a gene: 14. CDR3 residues: CASSSRPGGGAADTQYF. CDR3 DNA: TGCGCCAGCAGCTCCCGCCCTGGCGGGGGGGCCGCGGATACGCAGTATTTT.

The chain employs TRBV5-1 and TRBJ2-1; D tentatively fits TRBD1 or TRBD2 (6 bases each). The V and J ends lost 4 bases and 5 bases respectively, with 13 bases between them. This CDR3 has 14 residues. CDR1 and CDR2 (germline): SGHRS, YFSETQ. The DNA of the CDR3 is TGCGCCAGCAGCACCCGGGGGCGGAACAATGAGCAGTTCTTC. Amino acids: CASSTRGRNNEQFF.

This clonotype was found many times. This chain links TRBV5-6 with TRBJ1-1; 7 bases match TRBD1. CDR3 length: 15 amino acids. Germline V gives CDR1 SGHDT, CDR2 YYEEEE. Losses at the gene ends were 5 bases for V and 7 bases for J; bases not matched to a gene: 14. In DNA, the CDR3 is TGTGCCAGCAGAAACCGGGACAGCGTTGTCAGTGAAGCTTTCTTT. Protein: CASRNRDSVVSEAFF. The full variable domain, in which reference TRBV5-6 and TRBJ1-1 provide the parts outside the CDR3, is DAGVTQSPTHLIKTRGQQVTLRCSPKSGHDTVSWYQQALGQGPQFIFQYYEEEERQRGNFPDRFSGHQFPNYSSELNVNALLLGDSALYLCASRNRDSVVSEAFFGQGTRLTVV.

In this sample, this clonotype is medium-sized (0.01 to 0.1%). The chain is built from TRBV5-1 and TRBJ2-2, with D uncertain. Germline assignment: CDR1 SGHRS and CDR2 YFSETQ. V lost 2 bases and J 2 bases, leaving 7 bases between the germline ends. This CDR3 region has 14 residues. The CDR3 coding sequence is TGCGCCAGCAGCTTAGTCAGAAACACCGGGGAGCTGTTTTTT. Amino acids: CASSLVRNTGELFF.

This clonotype is classed as medium-sized. V is TRBV3-1 and J is TRBJ2-5, with TRBD2 matching 7 bases. CDR1 is LGHDT and CDR2 is YNNKEL in the germline V gene (reference sequence). The junction had 6 bases not matched to a gene; V was cut back by 0 bases and J by 2 bases. This CDR3 has 16 amino acids. CDR3 amino acids: CASSQERRGGQETQYF. The CDR3 nucleotides are TGTGCCAGCAGCCAAGAACGAAGGGGAGGGCAAGAGACCCAGTACTTC.

By share, this clonotype ranks as medium-sized. The rearrangement links TRBV18 to TRBJ1-2; 8 positions match TRBD1. V shed 3 bases, J shed 13 bases, and the junction held 4 bases outside the gene matches. Germline V gives CDR1 KGHSH, CDR2 LQKENI. The CDR3 totals 11 residues. The CDR3, as DNA: TGTGCCAGCTCACCGGACAGGGTCAGCACCTTC. This codes for CASSPDRVSTF.

By share, this clonotype counts as medium-sized. The V call is TRBV11-2, the J call TRBJ1-3, with a weak D call TRBD1 (6 bases). CDR1 and CDR2 from the germline V gene are SGHAT and FQNNGV. Between the trimmed V and J ends, which lost 5 bases and 2 bases, there was a span of 10 bases. The CDR3 runs 14 residues. CDR3 nucleotide sequence: TGTGCCAGCAGCGGAGGGACAACTGGAAACACCATATATTTT. Protein sequence: CASSGGTTGNTIYF.

This clonotype is medium-sized (0.01 to 0.1%). This sequence joins TRBV7-9 and TRBJ2-1; tentative D call: TRBD2 (6 bases). Looked up from germline, CDR1 is SEHNR and CDR2 is FQNEAQ (reference sequence). Trimming removed 1 base at V and 1 base at J, with 14 bases between. The CDR3 loop spans 17 amino acids. In DNA, the CDR3 is TGTGCCAGCAGCTTAGGGAGGGCAGTGGAGTCCTACAATGAGCAGTTCTTC. It translates to CASSLGRAVESYNEQFF.

This clonotype is medium-sized by share. The chain carries TRBV11-2 and TRBJ2-3, with TRBD2 as a possible D gene (5 bases). The CDR3 is 11 amino acids. Germline CDR1 reads SGHAT; CDR2 reads FQNNGV. The V end was cut by 5 bases, the J end by 11 bases, with 11 bases between. CDR3 in amino acids: CASSPGGGQYF. The CDR3 DNA sequence: TGTGCCAGCAGCCCCGGTGGAGGGCAGTATTTT.

The rearrangement joins TRBV6-5 to TRBJ2-2; D perhaps matches TRBD1 (6 bases). The CDR3 is 15 residues long. V was pared by 2 bases and J by 1 base, with 8 bases between. Germline CDR1 and CDR2: MNHEY and SVGAGI. The chain's CDR3 is CASSYGQMNTGELFF. The CDR3 region has the DNA TGTGCCAGCAGTTACGGACAGATGAACACCGGGGAGCTGTTTTTT.

This clonotype was detected only once. The genes are TRBV6-2 or TRBV6-3 and TRBJ2-7, with 8 bases fitting TRBD1. CDR1 is MNHEY and CDR2 is SVGEGT in the germline V gene. The CDR3 runs 12 residues. V dropped 5 bases and J dropped 3; count of bases not matched to a gene: 0. The CDR3 loop is CASSGQGYEQYF. In DNA form, the CDR3 reads TGTGCCAGCAGTGGACAGGGCTACGAGCAGTACTTC.

In this sample, this clonotype is medium-sized (0.01 to 0.1%). The chain couples TRBV4-3 to TRBJ1-1; perhaps TRBD1 as D (5 bases). The CDR3 spans 14 residues. The germline gives CDR1 LGHNA, CDR2 YSLEER. The ends were cut back, 4 bases at V and 4 bases at J, with 13 bases in the middle. CDR3 DNA: TGCGCCAGCAGCCTCGGACCGGGGGGCACTGAAGCTTTCTTT. Its protein is CASSLGPGGTEAFF.

By share, this clonotype counts as medium-sized. The chain uses TRBV12-3 or TRBV12-4 and TRBJ2-1; 10 bases align to TRBD2. This CDR3 has 18 amino acids. V gave up 3 bases and J gave up 0 bases; unmatched junction bases: 8. This CDR3 is CASSFSSGGLSSYNEQFF. The CDR3 DNA reads as TGTGCCAGCAGTTTCTCTAGCGGGGGCCTGAGCTCCTACAATGAGCAGTTCTTC.

This clonotype is labeled medium-sized. The chain combines TRBV20-1 with TRBJ2-3; 9 bases align to TRBD1. CDR1 is DFQATT and CDR2 is SNEGSKA in the germline V gene (reference sequence). V lost 5 bases to trimming and J lost 3 bases; unmatched junction nucleotides: 6. This CDR3 comprises 14 residues. In nucleotides, the CDR3 is TGCAGTGCTCCAAGACAGGGGGATACAGATACGCAGTATTTT. Amino acids: CSAPRQGDTDTQYF.

This clonotype ranks as medium-sized. The chain recombines TRBV20-1 with TRBJ2-5, with D perhaps TRBD2 (6 bases). Germline V lookup: CDR1 DFQATT, CDR2 SNEGSKA (reference sequence). CDR3 size: 14 residues. V was clipped by 4 bases and J by 4 bases, with 16 bases between them. The CDR3 protein is CSATPGLGGETQYF. The CDR3 region has the DNA TGCAGTGCTACTCCGGGACTGGGGGGAGAGACCCAGTACTTC.

By sample fraction, this clonotype is medium-sized (0.01 to 0.1%). The V gene is TRBV7-2, the J gene TRBJ2-7; 8 bases are shared with TRBD2. The CDR3 spans 14 residues. With 0 bases clipped from V and 5 bases from J, the junction kept 3 bases outside the gene matches. Germline CDR1 SGHTA, CDR2 FQGNSA. CDR3 coding DNA: TGTGCCAGCAGCTTAGCGGGGACTAGTGACGAGCAGTACGTC. Encoded protein: CASSLAGTSDEQYV.

This clonotype is medium-sized in the sample. The V gene is TRBV9, the J gene TRBJ2-7; 7 nucleotides agree with TRBD2. The CDR3 is made up of 14 amino acids. V was pared by 1 base and J by 6 bases, with 7 bases of the junction left unmatched. Germline V CDR1 and CDR2: SGDLS, YYNGEE. This CDR3 reads CASSVSGGMGEQYF. The CDR3 nucleotides read TGTGCCAGCAGCGTATCGGGGGGAATGGGCGAGCAGTACTTC.